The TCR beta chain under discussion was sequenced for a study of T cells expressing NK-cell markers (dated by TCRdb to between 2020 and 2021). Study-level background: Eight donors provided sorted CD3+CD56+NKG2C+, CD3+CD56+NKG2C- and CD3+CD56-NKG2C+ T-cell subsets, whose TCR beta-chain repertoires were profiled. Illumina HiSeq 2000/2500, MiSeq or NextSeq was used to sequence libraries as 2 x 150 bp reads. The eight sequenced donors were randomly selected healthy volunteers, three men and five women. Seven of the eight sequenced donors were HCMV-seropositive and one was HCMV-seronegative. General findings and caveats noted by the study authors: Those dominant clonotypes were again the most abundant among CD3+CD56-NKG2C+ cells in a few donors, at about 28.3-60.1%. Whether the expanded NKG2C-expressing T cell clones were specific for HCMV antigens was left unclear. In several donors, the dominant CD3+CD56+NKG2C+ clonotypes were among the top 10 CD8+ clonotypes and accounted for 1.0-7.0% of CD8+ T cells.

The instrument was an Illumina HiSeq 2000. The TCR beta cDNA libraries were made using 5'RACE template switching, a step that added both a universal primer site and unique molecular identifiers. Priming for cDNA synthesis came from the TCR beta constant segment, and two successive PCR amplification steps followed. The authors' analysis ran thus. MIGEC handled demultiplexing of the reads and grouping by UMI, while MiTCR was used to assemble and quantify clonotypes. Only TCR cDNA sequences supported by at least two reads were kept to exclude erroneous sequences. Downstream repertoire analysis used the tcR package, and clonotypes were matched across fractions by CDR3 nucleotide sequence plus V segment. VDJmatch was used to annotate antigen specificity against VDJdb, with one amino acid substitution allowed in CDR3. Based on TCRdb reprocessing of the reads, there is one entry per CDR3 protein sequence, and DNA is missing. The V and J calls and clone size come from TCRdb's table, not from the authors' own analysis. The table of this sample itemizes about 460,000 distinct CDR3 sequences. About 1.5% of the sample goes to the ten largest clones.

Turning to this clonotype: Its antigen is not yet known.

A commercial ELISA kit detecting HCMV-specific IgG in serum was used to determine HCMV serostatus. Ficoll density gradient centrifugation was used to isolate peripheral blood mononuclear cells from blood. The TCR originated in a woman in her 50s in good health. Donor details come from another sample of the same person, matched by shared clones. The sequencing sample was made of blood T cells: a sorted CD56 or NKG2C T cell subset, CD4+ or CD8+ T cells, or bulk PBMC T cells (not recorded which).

The CDR3 region: CASRSDRGSQPQHF. The chain is assembled from TRBV6-2 or TRBV6-3 and TRBJ1-5; there is no DNA to check the TCRdb D call of TRBD1. From cysteine to phenylalanine, the CDR3 is 14 amino acids long. The protein alone is recorded here. The germline V gene gives CDR1 as MNHEY and CDR2 as SVGEGT.